The clone carrying this TCR beta chain was detected many times. This record comes from a study of T-cell reconstitution after alpha-beta-depleted transplantation in children. CDR3 length: 15 residues. Trimming took 4 bases from V and 7 from J, leaving 17 bases between them. Germline CDR1 is SGDLS and CDR2 is YYNGEE. Unique molecular identifiers tagged the TCRbeta library. TCRdb passed the PCR reads through MiXCR, listing each CDR3 protein once. The profile shows approximately 300,000 distinct CDR3 sequences, 11% of them singletons. The TCR originated in a male patient under 10 years old who had a stem cell transplant for chronic granulomatous disease, so the T cells may come from the graft donor. The J gene is TRBJ2-2, the V gene TRBV9; D may be TRBD2 (6 bases). This specimen consisted of peripheral blood, obtained 180 days after TCRalphabeta/CD19-depleted stem cell transplant. CDR3 sequence reads: CASSPRLVRGGELFF. The DNA of the CDR3 is TGTGCCAGCAGCCCCCGACTAGTCCGGGGCGGGGAGCTGTTTTTT.